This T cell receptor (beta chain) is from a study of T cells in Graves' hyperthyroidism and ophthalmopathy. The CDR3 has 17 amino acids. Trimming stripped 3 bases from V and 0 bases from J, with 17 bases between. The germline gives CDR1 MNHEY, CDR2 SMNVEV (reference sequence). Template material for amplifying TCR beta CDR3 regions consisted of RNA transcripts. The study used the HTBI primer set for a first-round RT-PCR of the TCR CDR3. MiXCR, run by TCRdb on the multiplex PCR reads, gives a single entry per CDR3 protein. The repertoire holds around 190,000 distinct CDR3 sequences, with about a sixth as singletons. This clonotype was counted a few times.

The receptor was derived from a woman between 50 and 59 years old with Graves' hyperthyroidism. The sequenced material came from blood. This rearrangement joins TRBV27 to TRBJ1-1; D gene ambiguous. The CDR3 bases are TGTGCCAGCAGTTTTAAAGTGTCGTGGGAGATGAACACTGAAGCTTTCTTT. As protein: CASSFKVSWEMNTEAFF.